This T cell receptor (beta chain) came from a study of blood T cell repertoires in COVID-19. Across the whole study: Sites across the United States, Italy and Spain contributed samples from acute and convalescent COVID-19.

CDR1 and CDR2 from the germline V gene are SEHNR and FQNEAQ (reference sequence). Trimming removed 0 bases from V and 5 bases from J, with 10 bases in between. The CDR3 loop spans 14 amino acids. As processed by the authors: For nucleated cells, counts were estimated from reference gene primer amplification. Assay: immunoSEQ multiplex PCR; the TCRdb copy retains only in-frame clones and omits some. For V, J and clone size, that table is used; D and trimming come from the DNA. Here the sample spans tens of thousands of clones, approximately 86% being singletons. The sequence was collected from a woman between 45 and 60 years old with active or convalescent COVID-19. Sequenced sample: peripheral blood. The rearrangement uses TRBV7-9 and TRBJ2-5, with D maybe TRBD1 (6 bases). The DNA of the CDR3 is TGTGCCAGCAGCTTAGCGGCCAGGGGTGAGACCCAGTACTTC. Its protein is CASSLAARGETQYF.